This T cell receptor beta chain was sequenced during a study of beta chain features in type 1 diabetes. Expressed TCRB transcripts were sequenced, since all the RNA that had been isolated was reverse transcribed. TCRdb keeps only in-frame clones here, not all; method: immunoSEQ multiplex PCR. Of roughly 180,000 clones listed, about 13% were seen once; the top ten hold roughly 0.56%. Germline loops: CDR1 SEHNR, CDR2 FQNEAQ (reference sequence). V lost 5 bases, J lost 4 bases, and 4 bases stayed unmatched. This CDR3 has 14 amino acids. Remarks on this clone: Other DNA sequences in this specimen translate into the identical CDR3.

Sequenced sample: central memory CD4+ T cells from blood. The origin of this receptor is a woman between 18 and 29 years old in good health. The rearrangement uses TRBV7-9 and TRBJ2-3; 9 bases are shared with TRBD2. Here the CDR3 DNA reads TGTGCCAGCAGCCCCGGGACTAGCTCAGATACGCAGTATTTT. Encoded protein: CASSPGTSSDTQYF.